This section outlines one T cell receptor (beta chain) sequence together with its context. What it recognizes is unknown. The data originate from a study of beta chain features in type 1 diabetes. Study-wide results and limits: Shorter TCRB CDR3s, moderately but significantly so, were found in Type 1 diabetes patients in all four CD4+ subsets.

Every bit of the isolated RNA underwent reverse transcription, so sequencing read expressed TCRB transcripts. Sequencing used immunoSEQ multiplex PCR; TCRdb keeps in-frame clones, though not all of them. Of some 250,000 clones listed, approximately 15% are singletons. Sample: naive CD4+ T cells from blood. This TCR was sampled from a man aged 25 to 45 with type 1 diabetes.

CDR3 nucleotide sequence: TGTGCCAGTAGTATCGGGCTTCCAGGGACTAACCAGCCCCAGCATTTT. This sequence encodes CASSIGLPGTNQPQHF. The chain uses TRBV19 and TRBJ1-5; tentatively, D is TRBD1 (5 bases). CDR1 and CDR2 (germline): LNHDA, SQIVND (reference sequence). The CDR3 spans 16 residues. V lost 3 bases and J lost 7, with 19 bases in between.